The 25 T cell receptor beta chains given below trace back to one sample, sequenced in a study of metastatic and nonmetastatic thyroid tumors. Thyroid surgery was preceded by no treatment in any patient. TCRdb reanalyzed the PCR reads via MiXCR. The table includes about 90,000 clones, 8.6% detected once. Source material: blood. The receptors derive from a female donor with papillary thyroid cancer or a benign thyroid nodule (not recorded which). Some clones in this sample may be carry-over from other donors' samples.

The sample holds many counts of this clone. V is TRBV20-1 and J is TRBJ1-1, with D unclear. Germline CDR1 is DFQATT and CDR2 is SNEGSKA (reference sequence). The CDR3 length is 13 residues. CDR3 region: CTYFEGTNTEAFF. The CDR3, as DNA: TGCACCTACTTCGAAGGCACGAACACTGAAGCTTTCTTT.

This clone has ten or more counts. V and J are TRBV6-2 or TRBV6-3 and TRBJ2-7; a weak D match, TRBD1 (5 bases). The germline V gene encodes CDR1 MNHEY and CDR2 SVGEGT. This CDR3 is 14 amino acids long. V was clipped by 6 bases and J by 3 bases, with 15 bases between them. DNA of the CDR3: TGTGCCAGCAGCGCAGGGCCTATAATCTACGAGCAGTACTTC. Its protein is CASSAGPIIYEQYF.

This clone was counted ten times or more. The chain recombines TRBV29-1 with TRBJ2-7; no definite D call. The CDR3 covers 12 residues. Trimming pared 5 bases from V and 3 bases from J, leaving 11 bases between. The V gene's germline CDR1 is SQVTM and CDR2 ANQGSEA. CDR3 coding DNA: TGCAGCGTTTCGGGTAAGGGCTACGAGCAGTACTTC. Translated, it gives CSVSGKGYEQYF.

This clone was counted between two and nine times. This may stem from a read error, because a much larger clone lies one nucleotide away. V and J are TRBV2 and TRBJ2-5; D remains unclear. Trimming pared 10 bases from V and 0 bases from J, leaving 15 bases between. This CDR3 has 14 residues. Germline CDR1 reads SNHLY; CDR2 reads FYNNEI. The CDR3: CATRVQSYQETQYF. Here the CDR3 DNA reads TGTGCCACCCGAGTACAGAGCTACCAAGAGACCCAGTACTTC.

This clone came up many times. CDR3 sequence (DNA): TGTGCCAGCAGTTTACAAAACTACGAGCAGTACTTC. Its protein is CASSLQNYEQYF. The rearrangement links TRBV12-3 or TRBV12-4 to TRBJ2-7, with unresolved D. V was clipped by 2 bases and J by 3 bases, with 5 bases between them. The CDR3 consists of 12 residues.

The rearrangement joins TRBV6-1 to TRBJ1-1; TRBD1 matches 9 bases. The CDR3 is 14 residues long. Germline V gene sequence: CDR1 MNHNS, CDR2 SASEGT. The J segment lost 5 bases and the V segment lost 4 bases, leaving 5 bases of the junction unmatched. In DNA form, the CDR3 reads TGTGCCAGCAGTGCCCGGGACAGGGTAACTGAAGCTTTCTTT. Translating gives CASSARDRVTEAFF.

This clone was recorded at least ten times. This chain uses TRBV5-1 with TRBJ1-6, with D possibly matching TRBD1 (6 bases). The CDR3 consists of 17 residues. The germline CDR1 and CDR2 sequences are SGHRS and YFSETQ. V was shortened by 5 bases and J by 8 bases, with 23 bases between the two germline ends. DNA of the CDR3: TGCGCCAGCAGGGAAGCATACAGGGACGCTCATCATTCACCCCTCCACTTT. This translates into CASREAYRDAHHSPLHF.

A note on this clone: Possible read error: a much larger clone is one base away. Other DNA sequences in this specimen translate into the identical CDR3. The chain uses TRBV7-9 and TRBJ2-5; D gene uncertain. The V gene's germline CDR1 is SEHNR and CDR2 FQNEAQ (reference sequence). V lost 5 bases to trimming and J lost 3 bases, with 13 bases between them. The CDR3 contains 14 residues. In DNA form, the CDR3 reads TGTGCCAGCAGCCCGCCAGGCAGAGAAGAGACCCAGTACTTC. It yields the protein CASSPPGREETQYF.

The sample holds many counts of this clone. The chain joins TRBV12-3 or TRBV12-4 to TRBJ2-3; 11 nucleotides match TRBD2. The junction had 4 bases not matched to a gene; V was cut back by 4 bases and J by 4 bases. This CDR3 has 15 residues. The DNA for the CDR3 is TGTGCCAGCAGTTCCGGGACTAGCGGCGCAGATACGCAGTATTTT. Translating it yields CASSSGTSGADTQYF.

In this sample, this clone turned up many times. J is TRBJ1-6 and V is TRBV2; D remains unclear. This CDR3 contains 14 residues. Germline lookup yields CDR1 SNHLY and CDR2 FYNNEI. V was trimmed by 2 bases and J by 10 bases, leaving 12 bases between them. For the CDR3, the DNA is TGTGCCAGCAGTGAAACGGTTCGGCGATCACCCCTCCACTTT. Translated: CASSETVRRSPLHF.

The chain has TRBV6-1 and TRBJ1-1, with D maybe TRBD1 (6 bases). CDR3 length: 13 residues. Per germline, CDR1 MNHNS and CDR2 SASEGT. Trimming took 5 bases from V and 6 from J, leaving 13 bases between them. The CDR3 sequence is CASSSQGGPEAFF. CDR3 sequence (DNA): TGTGCCAGCAGTTCACAGGGTGGCCCTGAAGCTTTCTTT.

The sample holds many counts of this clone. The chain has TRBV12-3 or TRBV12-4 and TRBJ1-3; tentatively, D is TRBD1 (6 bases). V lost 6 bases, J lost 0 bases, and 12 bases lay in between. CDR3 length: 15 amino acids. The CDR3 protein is CASSFQTGSGNTIYF. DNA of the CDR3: TGTGCCAGCAGCTTTCAGACAGGCTCTGGAAACACCATATATTTT.

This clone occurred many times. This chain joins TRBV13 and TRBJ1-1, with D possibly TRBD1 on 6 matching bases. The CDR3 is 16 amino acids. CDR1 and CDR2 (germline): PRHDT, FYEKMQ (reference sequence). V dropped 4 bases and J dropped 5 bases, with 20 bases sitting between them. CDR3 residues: CASSWQQGKGGTEAFF. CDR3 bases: TGTGCCAGCAGCTGGCAACAGGGTAAAGGCGGGACTGAAGCTTTCTTT.

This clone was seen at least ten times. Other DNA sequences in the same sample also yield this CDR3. CDR3: CSVAGSFGYTF. CDR3 coding DNA: TGCAGCGTTGCAGGGTCCTTTGGCTACACCTTC. The genes are TRBV29-1 and TRBJ1-2, with D possibly TRBD1 on 5 matching bases. V shed 4 bases and J shed 7 bases, with 10 bases lying between them. The germline V gene encodes CDR1 SQVTM and CDR2 ANQGSEA. This CDR3 spans 11 amino acids. Based on the CDR3 plus reference TRBV29-1 and TRBJ1-2, the full variable domain is SAVISQKPSRDICQRGTSLTIQCQVDSQVTMMFWYRQQPGQSLTLIATANQGSEATYESGFVIDKFPISRPNLTFSTLTVSNMSPEDSSIYLCSVAGSFGYTFGSGTRLTVV.

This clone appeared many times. CDR3 nucleotide sequence: TGTGCCAGCAGCGTAGGGACAGGGGGGAACACTGAAGCTTTCTTT. Residues: CASSVGTGGNTEAFF. This chain links TRBV9 with TRBJ1-1, with 10 bases aligning to TRBD1. Germline CDR1 SGDLS, CDR2 YYNGEE. The V segment lost 0 bases and the J segment 1 base; nucleotides outside the gene matches: 0. This CDR3 contains 15 residues.

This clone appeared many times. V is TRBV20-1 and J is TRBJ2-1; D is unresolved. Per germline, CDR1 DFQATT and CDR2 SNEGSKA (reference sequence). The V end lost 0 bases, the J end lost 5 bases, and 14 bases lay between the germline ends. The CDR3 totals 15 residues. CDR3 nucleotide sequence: TGCAGTGCTAGAGATATGCCAGAAGATAACAATGAGCAGTTCTTC. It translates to CSARDMPEDNNEQFF.

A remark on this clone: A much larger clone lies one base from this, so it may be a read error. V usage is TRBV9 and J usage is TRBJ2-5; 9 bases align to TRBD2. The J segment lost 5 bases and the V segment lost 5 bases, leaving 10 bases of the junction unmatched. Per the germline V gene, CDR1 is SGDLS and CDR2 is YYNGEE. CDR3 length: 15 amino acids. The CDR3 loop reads CASRASGAAGETQYF. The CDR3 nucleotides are TGTGCCAGCAGAGCTAGCGGGGCGGCCGGGGAGACCCAGTACTTC.

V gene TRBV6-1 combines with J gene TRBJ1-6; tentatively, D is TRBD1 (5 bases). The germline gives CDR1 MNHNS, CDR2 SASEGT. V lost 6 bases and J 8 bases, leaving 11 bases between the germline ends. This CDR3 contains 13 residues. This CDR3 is CASSRDRDSPLHF. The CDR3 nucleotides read TGTGCCAGCAGCCGGGACCGGGATTCACCCCTCCACTTT.

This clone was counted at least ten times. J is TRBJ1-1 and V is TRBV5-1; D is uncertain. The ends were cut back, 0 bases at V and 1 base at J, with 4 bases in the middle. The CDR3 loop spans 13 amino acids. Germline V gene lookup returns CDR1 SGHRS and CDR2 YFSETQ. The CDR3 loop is CASSLGRNTEAFF. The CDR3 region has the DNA TGCGCCAGCAGCTTGGGACGGAACACTGAAGCTTTCTTT.

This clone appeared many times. The CDR3 bases are TGTGCCACCAGCCGCGACAGGGGAATTTCGCAAGATACGCAGTATTTT. This codes for CATSRDRGISQDTQYF. This sequence joins TRBV15 and TRBJ2-3; 8 bases map to TRBD1. Trimming cost V 5 bases and J 5 bases; bases outside gene matches: 12. The CDR3 sequence is 16 residues long. From germline, CDR1 is LNHNV and CDR2 YYDKDF (reference sequence). Looking up the rest from reference TRBV15 and TRBJ2-3 gives the full variable domain: DAMVIQNPRYQVTQFGKPVTLSCSQTLNHNVMYWYQQKSSQAPKLLFHYYDKDFNNEADTPDNFQSRRPNTSFCFLDIRSPGLGDTAMYLCATSRDRGISQDTQYFGPGTRLTVL.

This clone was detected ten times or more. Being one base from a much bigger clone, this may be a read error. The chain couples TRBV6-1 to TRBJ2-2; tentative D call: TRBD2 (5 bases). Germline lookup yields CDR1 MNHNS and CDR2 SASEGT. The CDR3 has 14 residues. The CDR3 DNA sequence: TGTGCCAGCAGTGATCACGGGGAAACCGGGGAGCTGTGTTTT. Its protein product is CASSDHGETGELCF.

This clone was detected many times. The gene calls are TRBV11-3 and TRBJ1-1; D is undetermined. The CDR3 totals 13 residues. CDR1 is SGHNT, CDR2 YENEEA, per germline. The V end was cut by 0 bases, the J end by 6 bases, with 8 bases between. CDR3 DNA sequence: TGTGCCAGCAGCTTAGACAGGAGGTCTGAAGCTTTCTTT. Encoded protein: CASSLDRRSEAFF.

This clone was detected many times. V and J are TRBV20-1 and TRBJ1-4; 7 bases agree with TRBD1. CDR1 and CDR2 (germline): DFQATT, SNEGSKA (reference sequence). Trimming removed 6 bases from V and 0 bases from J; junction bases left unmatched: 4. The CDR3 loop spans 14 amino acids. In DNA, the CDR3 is TGCAGTGCCCCCGGGACAGCAACTAATGAAAAACTGTTTTTT. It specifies CSAPGTATNEKLFF.

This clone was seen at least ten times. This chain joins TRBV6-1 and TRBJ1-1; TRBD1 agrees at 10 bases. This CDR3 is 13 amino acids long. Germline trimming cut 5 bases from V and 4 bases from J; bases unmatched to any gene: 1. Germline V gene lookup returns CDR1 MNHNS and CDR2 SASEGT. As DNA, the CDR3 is TGTGCCAGCAGTCGGACAGGGGGCACTGAAGCTTTCTTT. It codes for CASSRTGGTEAFF.

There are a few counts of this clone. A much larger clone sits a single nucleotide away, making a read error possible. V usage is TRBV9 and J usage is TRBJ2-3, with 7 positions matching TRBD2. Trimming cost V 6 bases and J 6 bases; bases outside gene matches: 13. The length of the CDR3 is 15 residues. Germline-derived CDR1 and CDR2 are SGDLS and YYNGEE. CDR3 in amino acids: CASISRDYTRDTQYF. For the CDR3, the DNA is TGTGCCAGCATCTCCCGGGACTATACCCGGGATACGCAGTATTTT.